Following are 10 T cell receptor beta chains from one sample sequenced in a study. Via MiXCR, TCRdb re-called the RT-PCR reads, giving one row per CDR3 protein. The sample yields fewer than 800,000 distinct CDR3 sequences, about 14% seen once. Sequenced input: memory CD4+ T cells from blood. The receptor set was obtained from a female donor in good health, serving as a healthy control.

This clonotype was picked up a small number of times. The chain joins TRBV20-1 to TRBJ2-1; D might be TRBD2 (6 bases). Germline V gives CDR1 DFQATT, CDR2 SNEGSKA (reference sequence). Trimming cost V 6 bases and J 2 bases, with 14 bases left between them. The CDR3 is made up of 14 amino acids. The CDR3 loop is CSAHRESAYNEQFF. The CDR3 DNA reads as TGCAGTGCGCATCGGGAGTCAGCCTACAATGAGCAGTTCTTC.

This clonotype was counted a few times. V gene TRBV4-3 combines with J gene TRBJ1-2, with D unresolved. This CDR3 spans 15 amino acids. Germline lookup yields CDR1 LGHNA and CDR2 YSLEER. The V end was cut by 1 base, the J end by 4 bases, with 13 bases between. The CDR3 loop reads CASSQGYDGFYGYTF. CDR3 sequence (DNA): TGCGCCAGCAGCCAAGGATATGACGGGTTCTATGGCTACACCTTC.

This clonotype was detected ten times or more. V gene TRBV5-1 combines with J gene TRBJ1-6; 7 bases fit TRBD1. With V trimmed by 2 bases and J by 6 bases, 5 bases remained unmatched. This CDR3 comprises 15 residues. Germline assignment: CDR1 SGHRS and CDR2 YFSETQ. The CDR3 protein is CASSLSGQTNSPLHF. The CDR3 DNA is TGCGCCAGCAGCTTATCGGGACAGACTAATTCACCCCTCCACTTT.

This clonotype was observed many times. The rearrangement links TRBV20-1 to TRBJ2-3; 8 nucleotides line up with TRBD2. CDR3 length: 19 amino acids. Germline loops: CDR1 DFQATT, CDR2 SNEGSKA (reference sequence). V dropped 0 bases and J dropped 1; count of bases not matched to a gene: 15. The CDR3 loop reads CSARDLSGSLKGGTDTQYF. As DNA, the CDR3 is TGCAGTGCTAGAGATTTAAGCGGGAGTTTGAAGGGGGGCACAGATACGCAGTATTTT.

This clonotype was picked up a small number of times. The gene calls are TRBV9 and TRBJ2-3; D may be TRBD1 (6 bases). This CDR3 has 15 amino acids. V gave up 3 bases and J gave up 6 bases, with 17 bases separating them. Germline V gives CDR1 SGDLS, CDR2 YYNGEE. CDR3 nucleotides: TGTGCCAGCAGCGGGACAGTCTCTCGAGGGGATACGCAGTATTTT. Amino acids: CASSGTVSRGDTQYF.

In its sample, this clonotype was seen many times. The chain uses TRBV12-3 or TRBV12-4 and TRBJ2-6; D tentatively fits TRBD1 or TRBD2 (5 bases each). Trimming took 5 bases from V and 1 from J, leaving 12 bases between them. The CDR3 spans 16 residues. CDR3: CASSRDGLSGANVLTF. CDR3 DNA: TGTGCCAGCAGTCGGGACGGCTTATCTGGGGCCAACGTCCTGACTTTC.

The chain employs TRBV6-1 and TRBJ1-6; D perhaps matches TRBD1 (6 bases). Germline V lookup: CDR1 MNHNS, CDR2 SASEGT. This CDR3 has 13 amino acids. V lost 8 bases to trimming and J lost 7 bases, with 12 bases between them. The DNA of the CDR3 is TGTGCCAGCCAGGGGCAGGGGAATTCACCCCTCCACTTT. It codes for CASQGQGNSPLHF.

V gene TRBV6-5 combines with J gene TRBJ1-1; TRBD1 matches at 7 bases. The CDR3 extends over 15 amino acids. Germline-derived CDR1 and CDR2 are MNHEY and SVGAGI. Germline trimming cut 4 bases from V and 5 bases from J; bases unmatched to any gene: 10. The DNA of the CDR3 is TGTGCCAGCAGTTCGGAGGGGGCGTGGGATACTGAAGCTTTCTTT. Protein: CASSSEGAWDTEAFF.

The chain recombines TRBV12-3 or TRBV12-4 with TRBJ1-5; D remains unclear. This CDR3 spans 13 amino acids. The germline V and J ends were trimmed by 6 bases and 0 bases, with 6 bases remaining between them. As DNA, the CDR3 is TGTGCCAGCAGGACAAGTAGCAATCAGCCCCAGCATTTT. This sequence encodes CASRTSSNQPQHF.

This clonotype was found many times. The genes are TRBV27 and TRBJ1-5; D might be TRBD1 (5 bases). The CDR3 contains 15 residues. Germline-derived CDR1 and CDR2 are MNHEY and SMNVEV (reference sequence). V gave up 3 bases and J gave up 4 bases, with 13 bases separating them. The CDR3 sequence is CASSLTRGGNQPQHF. The CDR3 bases are TGTGCCAGCAGTTTGACACGTGGGGGAAATCAGCCCCAGCATTTT.